Described below is a single T cell receptor beta chain sequence and its context. CDR3 size: 15 residues. CDR1 is SGHKS and CDR2 is YYEKEE in the germline V gene (reference sequence). The ends lost 5 bases at V and 5 bases at J; junction bases unmatched: 11. TCRdb re-analysed the 5' RACE reads in MiXCR, keeping a single row per CDR3 protein. The sample carries 250,000 to 350,000 distinct CDR3 sequences, approximately 14% recorded once. These data come from a study of T-cell memory formation after mild COVID-19. The receptor was derived from a man younger than 30 who had mild COVID-19 (a few samples of this study predate the infection). Cell type and time point are not known. Sequenced input: PBMCs or a T cell subset sorted from them (not recorded which). This sequence joins TRBV5-5 and TRBJ2-5, with 8 bases fitting TRBD2. CDR3: CASSSIAGFRETQYF. The CDR3 DNA is TGTGCCAGCAGTTCGATAGCGGGATTCCGGGAGACCCAGTACTTC.